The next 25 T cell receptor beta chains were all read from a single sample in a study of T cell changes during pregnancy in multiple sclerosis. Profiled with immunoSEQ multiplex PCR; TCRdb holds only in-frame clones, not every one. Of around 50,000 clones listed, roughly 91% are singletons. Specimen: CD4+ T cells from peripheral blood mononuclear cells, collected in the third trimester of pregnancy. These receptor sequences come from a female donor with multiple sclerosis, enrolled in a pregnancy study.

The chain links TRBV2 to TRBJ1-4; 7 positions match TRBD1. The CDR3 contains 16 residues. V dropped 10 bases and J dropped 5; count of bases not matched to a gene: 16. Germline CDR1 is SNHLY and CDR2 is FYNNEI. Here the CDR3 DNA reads TGTGCCACCGCCAACCGGGACAGACGGGGGAATGAAAAACTGTTTTTT. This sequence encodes CATANRDRRGNEKLFF.

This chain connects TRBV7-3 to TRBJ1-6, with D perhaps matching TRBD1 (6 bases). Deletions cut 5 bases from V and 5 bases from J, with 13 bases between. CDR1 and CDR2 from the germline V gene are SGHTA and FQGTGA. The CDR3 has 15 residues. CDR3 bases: TGTGCCAGCAGCGCCAGGGGTCTCGATAATTCACCCCTCCACTTT. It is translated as CASSARGLDNSPLHF.

CDR3 nucleotide sequence: TGCGCCAGCGCCTACAGGCCGAACACTGAAGCTTTCTTT. It is translated as CASAYRPNTEAFF. The chain has TRBV5-1 and TRBJ1-1; D possibly corresponds to TRBD1 (5 bases). V was shortened by 7 bases and J by 1 base, with 11 bases between the two germline ends. Germline V gives CDR1 SGHRS, CDR2 YFSETQ. There are 13 residues in the CDR3. Based on the CDR3 plus reference TRBV5-1 and TRBJ1-1, the full variable domain is KAGVTQTPRYLIKTRGQQVTLSCSPISGHRSVSWYQQTPGQGLQFLFEYFSETQRNKGNFPGRFSGRQFSNSRSEMNVSTLELGDSALYLCASAYRPNTEAFFGQGTRLTVV.

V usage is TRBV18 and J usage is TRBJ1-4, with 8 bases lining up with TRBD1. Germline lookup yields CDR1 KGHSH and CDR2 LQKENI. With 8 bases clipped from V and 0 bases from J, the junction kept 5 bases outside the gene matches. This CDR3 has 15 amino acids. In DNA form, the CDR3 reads TGTGCCAGCCGGGACAGGTTTGCAACTAATGAAAAACTGTTTTTT. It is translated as CASRDRFATNEKLFF.

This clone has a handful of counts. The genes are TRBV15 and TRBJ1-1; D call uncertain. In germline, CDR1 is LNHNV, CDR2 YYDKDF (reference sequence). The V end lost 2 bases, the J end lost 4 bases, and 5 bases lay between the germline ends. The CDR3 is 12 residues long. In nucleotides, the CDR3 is TGTGCCACCAGCAGACATAGCACTGAAGCTTTCTTT. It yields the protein CATSRHSTEAFF.

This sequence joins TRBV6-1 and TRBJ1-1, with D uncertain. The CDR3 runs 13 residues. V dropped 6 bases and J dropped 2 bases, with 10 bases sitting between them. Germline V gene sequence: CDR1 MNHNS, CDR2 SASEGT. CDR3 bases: TGTGCCAGCAGGACGACGACAAACACTGAAGCTTTCTTT. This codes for CASRTTTNTEAFF.

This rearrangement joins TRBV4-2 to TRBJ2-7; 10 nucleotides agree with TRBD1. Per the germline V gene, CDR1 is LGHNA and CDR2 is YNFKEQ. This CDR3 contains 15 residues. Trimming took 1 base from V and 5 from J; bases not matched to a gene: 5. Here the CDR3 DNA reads TGTGCCAGCAGCCAAGGGGACAGGGGTTCGGACGAGCAGTACTTC. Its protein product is CASSQGDRGSDEQYF.

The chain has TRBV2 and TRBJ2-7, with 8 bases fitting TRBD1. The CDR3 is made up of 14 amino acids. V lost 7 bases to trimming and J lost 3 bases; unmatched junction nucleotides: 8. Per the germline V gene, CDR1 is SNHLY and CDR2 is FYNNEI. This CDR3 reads CASNRDRSYYEQYF. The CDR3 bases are TGTGCCAGCAACCGGGACAGGTCCTACTACGAGCAGTACTTC.

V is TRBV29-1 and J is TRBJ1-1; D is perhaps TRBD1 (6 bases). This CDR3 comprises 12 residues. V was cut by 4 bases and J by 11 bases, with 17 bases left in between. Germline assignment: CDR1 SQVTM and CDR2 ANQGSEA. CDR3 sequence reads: CSVVEGVLMAFF. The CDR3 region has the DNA TGCAGCGTTGTCGAGGGGGTACTGATGGCTTTCTTT.

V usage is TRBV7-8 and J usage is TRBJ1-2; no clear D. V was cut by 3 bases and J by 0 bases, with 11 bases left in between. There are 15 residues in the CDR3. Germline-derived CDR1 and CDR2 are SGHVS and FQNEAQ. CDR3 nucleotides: TGTGCCAGCAGCTTTAACGAGGAAGCTAACTATGGCTACACCTTC. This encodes CASSFNEEANYGYTF.

CDR3 in DNA: TGTGCCAGCAGTCCGAGCGGGACAGGGAATTACTACGAGCAGTACTTC. It codes for CASSPSGTGNYYEQYF. This chain joins TRBV6-6 and TRBJ2-5; the match to TRBD1 covers 9 bases. The closer fit of TRBJ2-7 to the DNA end suggests the J call may be wrong. Germline V gene sequence: CDR1 MNHNY, CDR2 SVGAGI (reference sequence). The CDR3 extends over 16 amino acids.

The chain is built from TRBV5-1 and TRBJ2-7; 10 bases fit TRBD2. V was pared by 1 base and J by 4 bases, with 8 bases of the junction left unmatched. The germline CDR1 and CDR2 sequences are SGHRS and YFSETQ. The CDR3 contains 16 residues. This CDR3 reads CASSLLMASGGYEQYF. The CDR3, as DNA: TGCGCCAGCAGCTTGCTGATGGCTAGCGGGGGTTACGAGCAGTACTTC.

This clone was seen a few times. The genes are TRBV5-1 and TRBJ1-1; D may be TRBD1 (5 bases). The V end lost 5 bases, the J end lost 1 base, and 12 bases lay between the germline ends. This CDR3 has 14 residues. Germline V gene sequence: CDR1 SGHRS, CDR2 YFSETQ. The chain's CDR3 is CASRRDQGNTEAFF. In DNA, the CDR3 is TGCGCCAGCAGGCGGGACCAGGGGAACACTGAAGCTTTCTTT.

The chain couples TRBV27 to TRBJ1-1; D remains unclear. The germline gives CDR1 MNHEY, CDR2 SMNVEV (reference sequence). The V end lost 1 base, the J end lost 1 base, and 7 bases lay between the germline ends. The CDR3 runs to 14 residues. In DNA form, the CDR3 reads TGTGCCAGCAGTTTATTCGCGGAGAACACTGAAGCTTTCTTT. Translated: CASSLFAENTEAFF.

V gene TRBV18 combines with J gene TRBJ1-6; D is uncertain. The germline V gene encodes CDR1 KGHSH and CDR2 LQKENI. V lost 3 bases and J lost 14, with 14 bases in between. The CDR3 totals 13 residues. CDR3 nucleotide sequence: TGTGCCAGCTCACCCCTTTCGGAGTGGGCCCTCCACTTT. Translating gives CASSPLSEWALHF.

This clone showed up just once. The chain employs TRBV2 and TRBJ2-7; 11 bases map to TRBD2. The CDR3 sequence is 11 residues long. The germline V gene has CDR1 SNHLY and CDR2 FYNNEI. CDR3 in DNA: TGTGCGGCTAGCGGGGGGCTCGAGCAGTACTTC. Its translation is CAASGGLEQYF. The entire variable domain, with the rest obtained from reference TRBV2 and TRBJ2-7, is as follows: EPEVTQTPSHQVTQMGQEVILRCVPISNHLYFYWYRQILGQKVEFLVSFYNNEISEKSEIFDDQFSVERPDGSNFTLKIRSTKLEDSAMYFCAASGGLEQYFGPGTRLTVT.

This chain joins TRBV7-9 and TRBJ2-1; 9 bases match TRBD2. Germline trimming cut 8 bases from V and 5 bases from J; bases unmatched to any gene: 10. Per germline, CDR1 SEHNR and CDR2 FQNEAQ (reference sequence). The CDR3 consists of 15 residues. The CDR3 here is CASVGRGGPNNEQFF. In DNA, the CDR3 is TGTGCCAGCGTCGGGCGGGGGGGTCCCAACAATGAGCAGTTCTTC. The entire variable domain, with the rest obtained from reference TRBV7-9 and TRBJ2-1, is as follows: DTGVSQNPRHKITKRGQNVTFRCDPISEHNRLYWYRQTLGQGPEFLTYFQNEAQLEKSRLLSDRFSAERPKGSFSTLEIQRTEQGDSAMYLCASVGRGGPNNEQFFGPGTRLTVL.

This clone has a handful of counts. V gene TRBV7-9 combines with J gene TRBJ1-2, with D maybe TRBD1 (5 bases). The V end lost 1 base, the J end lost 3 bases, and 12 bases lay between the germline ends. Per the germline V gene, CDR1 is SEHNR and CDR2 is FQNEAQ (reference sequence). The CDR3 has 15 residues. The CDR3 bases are TGTGCCAGCAGCTTAGAAGTCCAGGGCTACTATGGCTACACCTTC. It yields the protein CASSLEVQGYYGYTF.

CDR3 bases: TGTGCCAGTAGTATAGTTTCGGGGGTCGGAGAGACCCAGTACTTC. As protein: CASSIVSGVGETQYF. The V gene is TRBV19, the J gene TRBJ2-5; a weak D match, TRBD2 (6 bases). The V and J ends lost 1 base and 4 bases respectively, with 13 bases between them. CDR1 and CDR2 from the germline V gene are LNHDA and SQIVND (reference sequence). CDR3 length: 15 amino acids. The variable domain in full, with the rest retrieved from reference TRBV19 and TRBJ2-5, is DGGITQSPKYLFRKEGQNVTLSCEQNLNHDAMYWYRQDPGQGLRLIYYSQIVNDFQKGDIAEGYSVSREKKESFPLTVTSAQKNPTAFYLCASSIVSGVGETQYFGPGTRLLVL.

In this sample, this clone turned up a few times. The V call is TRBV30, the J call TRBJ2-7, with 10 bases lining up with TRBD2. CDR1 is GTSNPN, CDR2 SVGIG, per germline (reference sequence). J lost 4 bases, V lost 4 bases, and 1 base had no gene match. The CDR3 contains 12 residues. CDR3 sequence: CAWTSGGYEQYF. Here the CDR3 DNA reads TGTGCCTGGACTAGCGGGGGATACGAGCAGTACTTC.

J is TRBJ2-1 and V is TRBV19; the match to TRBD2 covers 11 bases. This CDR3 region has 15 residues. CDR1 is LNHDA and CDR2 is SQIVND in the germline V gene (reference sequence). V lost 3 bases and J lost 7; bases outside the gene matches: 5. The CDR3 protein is CASSILAGGRNEQFF. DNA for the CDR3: TGTGCCAGTAGTATCTTAGCGGGGGGGCGGAATGAGCAGTTCTTC.

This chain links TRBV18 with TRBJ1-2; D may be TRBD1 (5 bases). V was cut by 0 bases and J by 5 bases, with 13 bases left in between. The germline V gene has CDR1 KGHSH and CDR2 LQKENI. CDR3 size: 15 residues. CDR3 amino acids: CASSPPYVAGYGYTF. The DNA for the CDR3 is TGTGCCAGCTCACCACCGTATGTAGCAGGGTATGGCTACACCTTC.

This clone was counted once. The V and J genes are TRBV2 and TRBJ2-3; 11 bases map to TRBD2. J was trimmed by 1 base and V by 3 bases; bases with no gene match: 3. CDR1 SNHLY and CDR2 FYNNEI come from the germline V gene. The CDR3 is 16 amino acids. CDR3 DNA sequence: TGTGCCAGCAGTGACCCACTAGCGGGGGGCACAGATACGCAGTATTTT. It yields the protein CASSDPLAGGTDTQYF.

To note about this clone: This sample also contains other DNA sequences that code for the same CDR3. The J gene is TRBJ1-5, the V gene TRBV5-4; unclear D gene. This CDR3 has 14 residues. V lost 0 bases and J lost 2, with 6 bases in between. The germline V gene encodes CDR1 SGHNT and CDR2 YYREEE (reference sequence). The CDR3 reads CASSLGGGNQPQHF. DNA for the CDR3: TGTGCCAGCAGCTTGGGGGGAGGCAATCAGCCCCAGCATTTT.

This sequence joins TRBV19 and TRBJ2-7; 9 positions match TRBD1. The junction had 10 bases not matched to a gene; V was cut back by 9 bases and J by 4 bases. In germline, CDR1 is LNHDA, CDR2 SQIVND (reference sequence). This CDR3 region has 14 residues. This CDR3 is CASRGTGWEYEQYF. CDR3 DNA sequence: TGTGCCAGCCGCGGGACAGGGTGGGAATACGAGCAGTACTTC. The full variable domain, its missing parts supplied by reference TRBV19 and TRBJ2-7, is DGGITQSPKYLFRKEGQNVTLSCEQNLNHDAMYWYRQDPGQGLRLIYYSQIVNDFQKGDIAEGYSVSREKKESFPLTVTSAQKNPTAFYLCASRGTGWEYEQYFGPGTRLTVT.